The clone carrying this T cell receptor beta chain was seen a handful of times. V shed 9 bases and J 0 bases; nucleotides not matched to a gene: 7. The CDR3 is 15 amino acids. CDR1 is MNHEY, CDR2 SVGAGI, per germline. The data were obtained in a study of blood T cell repertoires in COVID-19. Background on the study: Whether acute or convalescent, the COVID-19 samples came from the United States, Italy and Spain. Sources were T cells, B-cell-depleted T cells, or PBMCs; the material itself was cDNA or gDNA.

Per the original data handling: From reference gene primer amplification, estimates of nucleated cell counts were derived. TCRdb's copy holds only in-frame clones and misses some; the assay was immunoSEQ multiplex PCR. D and trimming were read from the DNA, whereas the V and J calls and clone size are those reported in that table. The sample has over 150,000 clones, around 85% seen once. The source material was peripheral blood. The chain combines TRBV6-5 with TRBJ1-2, with 10 bases matching TRBD1. The source is a man between 65 and 80 years old with active or convalescent COVID-19. The chain's CDR3 is CASKDRGLANYGYTF. The CDR3 DNA follows: TGTGCCAGTAAGGACAGGGGGTTAGCTAACTATGGCTACACCTTC.